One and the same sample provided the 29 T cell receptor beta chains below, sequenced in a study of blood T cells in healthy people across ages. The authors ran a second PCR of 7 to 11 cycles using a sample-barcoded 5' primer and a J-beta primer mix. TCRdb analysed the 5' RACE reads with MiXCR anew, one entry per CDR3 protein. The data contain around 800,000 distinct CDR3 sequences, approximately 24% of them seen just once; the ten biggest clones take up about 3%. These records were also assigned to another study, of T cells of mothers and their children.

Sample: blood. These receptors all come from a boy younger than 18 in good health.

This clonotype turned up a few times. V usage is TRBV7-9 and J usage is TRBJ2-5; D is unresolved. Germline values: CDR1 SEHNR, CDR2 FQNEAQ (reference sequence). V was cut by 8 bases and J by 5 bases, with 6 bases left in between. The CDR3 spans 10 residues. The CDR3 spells CASEFETQYF. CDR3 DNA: TGTGCCAGCGAATTTGAGACCCAGTACTTC.

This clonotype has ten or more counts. The CDR3 nucleotides read TGTGCCAGCAGCTTATCAGGGGGGGCCTCAAACACCGGGGAGCTGTTTTTT. Protein sequence: CASSLSGGASNTGELFF. The chain has TRBV7-3 and TRBJ2-2; tentatively, D is TRBD1 or TRBD2 (7 bases each). V shed 2 bases and J shed 2 bases, with 15 bases lying between them. In germline, CDR1 is SGHTA, CDR2 FQGTGA. The CDR3 totals 17 residues. Using reference TRBV7-3 and TRBJ2-2 for the parts outside the CDR3, the full variable domain is GAGVSQTPSNKVTEKGKYVELRCDPISGHTALYWYRQSLGQGPEFLIYFQGTGAADDSGLPNDRFFAVRPEGSVSTLKIQRTERGDSAVYLCASSLSGGASNTGELFFGEGSRLTVL.

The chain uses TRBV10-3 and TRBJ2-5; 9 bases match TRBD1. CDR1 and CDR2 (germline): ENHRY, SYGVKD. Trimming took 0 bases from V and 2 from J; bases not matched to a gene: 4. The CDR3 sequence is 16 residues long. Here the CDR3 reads CAISESAGQGQETQYF. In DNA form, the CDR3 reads TGTGCCATCAGTGAGTCGGCGGGACAGGGACAAGAGACCCAGTACTTC.

In nucleotides, the CDR3 is TGCGCCAGCAGCTTAGGGACTAGCGGGGACTTCTCCTACAATGAGCAGTTCTTC. Its translation is CASSLGTSGDFSYNEQFF. This sequence joins TRBV5-1 and TRBJ2-1; 13 bases map to TRBD2. V lost 2 bases, J lost 0 bases, and 5 bases stayed unmatched. Germline V gene data show CDR1 as SGHRS and CDR2 as YFSETQ. CDR3 length equals 18 residues.

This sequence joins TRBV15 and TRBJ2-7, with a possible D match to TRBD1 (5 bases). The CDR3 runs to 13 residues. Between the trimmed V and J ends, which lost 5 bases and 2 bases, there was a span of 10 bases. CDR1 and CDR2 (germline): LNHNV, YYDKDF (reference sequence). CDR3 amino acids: CATSDGATYEQYF. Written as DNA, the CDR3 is TGTGCCACCAGCGATGGGGCCACCTACGAGCAGTACTTC.

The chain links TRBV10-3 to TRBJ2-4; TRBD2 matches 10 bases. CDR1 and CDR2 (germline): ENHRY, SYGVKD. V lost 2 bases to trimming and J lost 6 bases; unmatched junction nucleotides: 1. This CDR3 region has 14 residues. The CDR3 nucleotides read TGTGCCATCAGTGAGGCTAGCGGGGGAAACATTCAGTACTTC. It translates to CAISEASGGNIQYF.

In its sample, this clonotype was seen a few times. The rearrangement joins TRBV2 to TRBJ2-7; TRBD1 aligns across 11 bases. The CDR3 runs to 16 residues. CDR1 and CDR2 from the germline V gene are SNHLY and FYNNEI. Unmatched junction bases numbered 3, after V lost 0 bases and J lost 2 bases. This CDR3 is CASSEARTGGPYEQYF. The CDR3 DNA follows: TGTGCCAGCAGTGAAGCGCGGACAGGGGGCCCCTACGAGCAGTACTTC.

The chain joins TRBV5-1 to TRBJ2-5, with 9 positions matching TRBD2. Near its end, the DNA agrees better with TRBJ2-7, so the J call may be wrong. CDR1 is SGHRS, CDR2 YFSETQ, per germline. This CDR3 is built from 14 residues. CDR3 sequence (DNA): TGCGCCAGCGGGCTTAGCGGGGGCCTCTACGAGCAGTACTTC. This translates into CASGLSGGLYEQYF.

The CDR3 is CASSFSDRVGGYTF. For the CDR3, the DNA is TGTGCCAGCAGCTTCTCGGACAGGGTAGGAGGCTACACCTTC. The J gene is TRBJ1-2, the V gene TRBV7-2; TRBD1 matches 8 bases. The CDR3 is 14 amino acids. The germline V gene has CDR1 SGHTA and CDR2 FQGNSA. Germline trimming cut 3 bases from V and 8 bases from J; bases unmatched to any gene: 8. The full variable domain, in which reference TRBV7-2 and TRBJ1-2 provide the parts outside the CDR3, is GAGVSQSPSNKVTEKGKDVELRCDPISGHTALYWYRQSLGQGLEFLIYFQGNSAPDKSGLPSDRFSAERTGGSVSTLTIQRTQQEDSAVYLCASSFSDRVGGYTFGSGTRLTVV.

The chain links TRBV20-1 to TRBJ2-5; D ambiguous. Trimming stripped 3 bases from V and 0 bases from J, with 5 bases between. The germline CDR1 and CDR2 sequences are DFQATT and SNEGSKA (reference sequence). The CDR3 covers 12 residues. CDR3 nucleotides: TGCAGTGCTAGCGTGTACCAAGAGACCCAGTACTTC. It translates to CSASVYQETQYF.

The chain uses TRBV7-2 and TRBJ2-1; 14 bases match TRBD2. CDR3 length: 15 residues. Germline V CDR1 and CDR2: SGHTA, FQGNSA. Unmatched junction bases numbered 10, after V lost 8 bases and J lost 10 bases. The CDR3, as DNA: TGTGCCAGCGTCCTGAGACTAGCGGGGGGGCACGAGCAGTTCTTC. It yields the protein CASVLRLAGGHEQFF.

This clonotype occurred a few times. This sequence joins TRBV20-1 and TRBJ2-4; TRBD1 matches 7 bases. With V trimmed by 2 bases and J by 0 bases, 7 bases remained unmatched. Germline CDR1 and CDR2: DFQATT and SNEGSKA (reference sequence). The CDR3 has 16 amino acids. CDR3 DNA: TGCAGTGCTAGACCCCTGACAGGGACAGCCAAAAACATTCAGTACTTC. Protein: CSARPLTGTAKNIQYF.

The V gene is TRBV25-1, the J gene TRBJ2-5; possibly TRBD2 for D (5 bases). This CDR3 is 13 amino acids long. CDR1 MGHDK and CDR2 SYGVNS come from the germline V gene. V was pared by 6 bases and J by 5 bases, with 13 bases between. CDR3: CASRPSGDETQYF. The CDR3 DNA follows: TGTGCCAGCAGGCCCAGCGGAGACGAGACCCAGTACTTC. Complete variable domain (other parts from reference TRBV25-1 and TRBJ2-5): EADIYQTPRYLVIGTGKKITLECSQTMGHDKMYWYQQDPGMELHLIHYSYGVNSTEKGDLSSESTVSRIRTEHFPLTLESARPSHTSQYLCASRPSGDETQYFGPGTRLLVL.

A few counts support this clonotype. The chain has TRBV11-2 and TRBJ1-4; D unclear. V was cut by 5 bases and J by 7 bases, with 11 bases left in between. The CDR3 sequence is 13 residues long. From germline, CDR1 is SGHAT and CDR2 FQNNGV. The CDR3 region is CASSPISTEKLFF. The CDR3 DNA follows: TGTGCCAGCAGCCCAATAAGTACTGAAAAACTGTTTTTT.

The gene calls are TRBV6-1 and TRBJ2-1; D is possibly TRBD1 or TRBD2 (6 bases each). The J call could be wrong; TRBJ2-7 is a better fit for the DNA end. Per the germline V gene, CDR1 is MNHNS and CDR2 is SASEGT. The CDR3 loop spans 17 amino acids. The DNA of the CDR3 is TGTGCCAGCAGTGACCGACTAATCGGGGGCCTTTCTGGAGAGCAGTACTTC. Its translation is CASSDRLIGGLSGEQYF.

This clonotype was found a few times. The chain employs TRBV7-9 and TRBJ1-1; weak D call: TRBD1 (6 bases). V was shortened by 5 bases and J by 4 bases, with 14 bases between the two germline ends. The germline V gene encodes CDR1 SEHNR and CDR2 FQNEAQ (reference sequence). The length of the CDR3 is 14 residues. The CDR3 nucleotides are TGTGCCAGCAGCCCAACAGGGTTTGTCACTGAAGCTTTCTTT. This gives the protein CASSPTGFVTEAFF. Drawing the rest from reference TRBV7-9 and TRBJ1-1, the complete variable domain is DTGVSQNPRHKITKRGQNVTFRCDPISEHNRLYWYRQTLGQGPEFLTYFQNEAQLEKSRLLSDRFSAERPKGSFSTLEIQRTEQGDSAMYLCASSPTGFVTEAFFGQGTRLTVV.

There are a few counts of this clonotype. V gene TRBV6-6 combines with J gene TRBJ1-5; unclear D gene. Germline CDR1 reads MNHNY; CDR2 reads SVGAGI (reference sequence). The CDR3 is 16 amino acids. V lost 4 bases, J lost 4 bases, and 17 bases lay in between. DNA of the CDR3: TGTGCCAGCAGTTTACGGGTAGGATACCGAAATCAGCCCCAGCATTTT. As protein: CASSLRVGYRNQPQHF.

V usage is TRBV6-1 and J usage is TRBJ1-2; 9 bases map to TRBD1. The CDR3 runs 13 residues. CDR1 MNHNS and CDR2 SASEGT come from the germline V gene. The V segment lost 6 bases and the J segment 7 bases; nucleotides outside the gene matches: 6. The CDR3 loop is CASSGDRVTGYTF. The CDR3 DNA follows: TGTGCCAGCAGCGGGGACAGGGTGACTGGCTACACCTTC.

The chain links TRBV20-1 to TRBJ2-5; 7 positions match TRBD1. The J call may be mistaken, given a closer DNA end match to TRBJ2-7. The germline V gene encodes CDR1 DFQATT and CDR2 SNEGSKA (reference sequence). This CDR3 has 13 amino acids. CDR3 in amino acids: CSVARGRRYEQYF. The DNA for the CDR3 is TGCAGTGTCGCAAGGGGGCGCAGATACGAGCAGTACTTC.

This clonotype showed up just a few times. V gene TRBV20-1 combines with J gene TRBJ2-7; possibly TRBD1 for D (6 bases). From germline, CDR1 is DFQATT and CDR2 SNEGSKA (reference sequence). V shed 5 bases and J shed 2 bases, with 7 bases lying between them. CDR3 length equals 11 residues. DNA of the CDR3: TGCAGTGCTCAGGGGACCTACGAGCAGTACTTC. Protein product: CSAQGTYEQYF.

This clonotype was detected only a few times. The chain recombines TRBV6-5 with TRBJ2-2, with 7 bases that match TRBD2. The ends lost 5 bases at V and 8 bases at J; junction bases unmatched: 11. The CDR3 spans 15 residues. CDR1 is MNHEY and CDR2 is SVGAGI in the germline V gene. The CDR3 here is CASSPVAGDAGELFF. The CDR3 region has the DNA TGTGCCAGCAGTCCAGTTGCGGGGGACGCTGGGGAGCTGTTTTTT.

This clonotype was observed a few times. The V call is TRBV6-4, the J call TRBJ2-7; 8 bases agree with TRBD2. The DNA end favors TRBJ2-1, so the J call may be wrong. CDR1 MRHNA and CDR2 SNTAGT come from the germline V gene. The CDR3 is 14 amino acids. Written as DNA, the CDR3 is TGTGCCAGCAAGAGGACTAGCAGCGACAATGAGCAGTTCTTC. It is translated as CASKRTSSDNEQFF.

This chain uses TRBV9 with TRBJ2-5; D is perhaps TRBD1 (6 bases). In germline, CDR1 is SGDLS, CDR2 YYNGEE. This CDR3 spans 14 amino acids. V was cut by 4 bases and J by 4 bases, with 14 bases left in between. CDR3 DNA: TGTGCCAGCAGCCTTAGGGGGTTCGGAGAGACCCAGTACTTC. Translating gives CASSLRGFGETQYF. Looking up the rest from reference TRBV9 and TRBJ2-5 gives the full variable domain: DSGVTQTPKHLITATGQRVTLRCSPRSGDLSVYWYQQSLDQGLQFLIQYYNGEERAKGNILERFSAQQFPDLHSELNLSSLELGDSALYFCASSLRGFGETQYFGPGTRLLVL.

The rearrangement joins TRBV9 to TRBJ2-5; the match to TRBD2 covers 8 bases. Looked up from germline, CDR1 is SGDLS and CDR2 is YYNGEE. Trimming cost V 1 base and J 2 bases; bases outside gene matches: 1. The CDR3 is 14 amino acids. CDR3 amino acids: CASSVTGGQETQYF. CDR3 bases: TGTGCCAGCAGCGTAACGGGGGGGCAAGAGACCCAGTACTTC. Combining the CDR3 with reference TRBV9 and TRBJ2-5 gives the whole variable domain DSGVTQTPKHLITATGQRVTLRCSPRSGDLSVYWYQQSLDQGLQFLIQYYNGEERAKGNILERFSAQQFPDLHSELNLSSLELGDSALYFCASSVTGGQETQYFGPGTRLLVL.

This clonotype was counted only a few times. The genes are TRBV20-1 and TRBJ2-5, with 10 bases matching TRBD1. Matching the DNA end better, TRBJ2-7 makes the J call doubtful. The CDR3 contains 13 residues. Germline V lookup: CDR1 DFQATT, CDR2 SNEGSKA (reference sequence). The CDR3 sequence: CSATLGTGVEQYF. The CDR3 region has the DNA TGCAGTGCTACCTTGGGGACAGGGGTCGAGCAGTACTTC.

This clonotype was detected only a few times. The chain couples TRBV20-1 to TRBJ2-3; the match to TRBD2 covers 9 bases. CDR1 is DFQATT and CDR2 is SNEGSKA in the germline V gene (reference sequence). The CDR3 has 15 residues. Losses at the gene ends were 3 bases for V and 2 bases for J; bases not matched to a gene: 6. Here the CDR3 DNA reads TGCAGTGCTAGCGATAGCGGGAGAGACACAGATACGCAGTATTTT. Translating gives CSASDSGRDTDTQYF.

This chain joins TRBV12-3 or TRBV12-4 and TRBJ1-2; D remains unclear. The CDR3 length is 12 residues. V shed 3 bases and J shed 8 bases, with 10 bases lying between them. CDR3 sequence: CASSFEYLGYTF. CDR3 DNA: TGTGCCAGCAGTTTTGAGTACCTCGGCTACACCTTC.

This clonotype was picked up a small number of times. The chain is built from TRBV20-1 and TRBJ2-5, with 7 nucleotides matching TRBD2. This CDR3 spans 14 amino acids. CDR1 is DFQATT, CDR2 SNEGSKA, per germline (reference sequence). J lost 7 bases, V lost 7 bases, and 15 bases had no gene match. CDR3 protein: CSGGLRGLPGTQYF. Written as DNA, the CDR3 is TGCAGTGGAGGCTTGCGGGGGTTACCAGGGACCCAGTACTTC.

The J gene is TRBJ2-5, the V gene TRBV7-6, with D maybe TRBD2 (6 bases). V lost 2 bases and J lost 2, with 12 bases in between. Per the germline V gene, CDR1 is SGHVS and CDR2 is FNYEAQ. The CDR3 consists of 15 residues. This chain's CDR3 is CASSLIGGEQETQYF. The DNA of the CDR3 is TGTGCCAGCAGCTTAATCGGGGGAGAACAAGAGACCCAGTACTTC.